This T cell receptor beta chain is from a study of graft-versus-host responses after intestinal transplantation. Study at large: Recipients underwent multivisceral, liver-intestinal, or isolated intestinal transplants.

Germline V lookup: CDR1 SEHNR, CDR2 FQNEAQ (reference sequence). Trimming took off 5 bases at V and 2 bases at J, with 14 bases between the two ends. This CDR3 is 15 amino acids long. Data came from immunoSEQ multiplex PCR; TCRdb stores just in-frame clones and leaves some out. The profile shows roughly 23,000 clones, around 43% of them singletons. The plating included about 200,000 irradiated, violet-dye-labeled stimulator cells together with about 200,000 CFSE-labeled responder cells. V usage is TRBV7-9 and J usage is TRBJ2-3; TRBD1 is a possible D gene (5 bases). Sample: alloreactive CD8+ T cells from a mixed lymphocyte reaction culture, taken before transplantation. The sample's subset: CFSE-low proliferating T cells sorted from roughly six-day pre-transplant mixed lymphocyte reaction (GvH or HvG direction). The sequence derives from a human patient who was an organ donor for intestinal transplantation. The CDR3 DNA sequence: TGTGCCAGCAGCGCAACCAGGGTAGCCACAGATACGCAGTATTTT. It specifies CASSATRVATDTQYF. The variable domain in full, completed from reference TRBV7-9 and TRBJ2-3, reads DTGVSQNPRHKITKRGQNVTFRCDPISEHNRLYWYRQTLGQGPEFLTYFQNEAQLEKSRLLSDRFSAERPKGSFSTLEIQRTEQGDSAMYLCASSATRVATDTQYFGPGTRLTVL.